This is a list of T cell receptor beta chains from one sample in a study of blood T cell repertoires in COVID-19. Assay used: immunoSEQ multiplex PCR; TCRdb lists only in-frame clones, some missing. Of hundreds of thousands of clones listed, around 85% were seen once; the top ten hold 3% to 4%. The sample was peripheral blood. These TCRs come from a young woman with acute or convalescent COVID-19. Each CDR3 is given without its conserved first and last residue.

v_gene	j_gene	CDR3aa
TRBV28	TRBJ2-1	ASSSRLAESYNEQF
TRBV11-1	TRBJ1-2	ASSLGEGANYGYT
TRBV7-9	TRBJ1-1	ASSLLGQAPEAF
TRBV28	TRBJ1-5	ASSFTHYRGSNQPQH
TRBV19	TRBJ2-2	ASSMDISNTGELF
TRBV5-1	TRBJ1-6	ASSFQGQGASPLH
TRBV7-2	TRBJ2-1	ASSLEGLVGEQF
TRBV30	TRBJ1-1	AWDLGGGLNTEAF
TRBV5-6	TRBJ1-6	ASSEKGRGSSPLH
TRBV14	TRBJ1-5	ASSQVQGSNQPQH
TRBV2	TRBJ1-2	ASSDRGYGYT
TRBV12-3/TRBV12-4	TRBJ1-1	ASSARGGAF
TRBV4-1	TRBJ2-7	ASSLTEHYEQY
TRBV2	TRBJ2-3	ASSDGLAESTDTQY
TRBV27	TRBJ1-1	ASSLFSGPTEAF
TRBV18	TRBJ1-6	ASSPSLPTGNSPLH
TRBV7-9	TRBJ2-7	ASSDYRERSYEQY
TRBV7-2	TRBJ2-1	ASSPGTGYGEQF
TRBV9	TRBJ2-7	ASGDRQGPMPSYEQY
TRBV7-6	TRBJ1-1	ASSSERGTEAF
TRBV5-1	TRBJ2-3	ASSLGQMQLDTQY
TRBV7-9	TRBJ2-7	ASSPPTPNYEQY
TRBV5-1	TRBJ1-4	ASSLYKGANEKLF
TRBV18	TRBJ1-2	ASSPQVHRWIGGYT
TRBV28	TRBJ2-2	ASRVRGVGELF
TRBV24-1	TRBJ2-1	ATSDEGTGVNEQF
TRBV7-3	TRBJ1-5	ASSSGTGGLERNQPQH
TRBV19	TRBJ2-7	ASSIGGSQNYEQY
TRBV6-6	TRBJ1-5	ASSPRGNQPQH
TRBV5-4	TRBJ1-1	ASSFRNTEAF
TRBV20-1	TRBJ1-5	SASQGVGQPQH
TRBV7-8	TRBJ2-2	ASSLDGRQNTGELF
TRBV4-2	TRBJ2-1	ASSHGFPGLAGEQF